The present T cell receptor (beta chain) was sequenced within a study of control samples from healthy donors and cancer patients. The table came from immunoSEQ multiplex PCR; TCRdb's copy has only in-frame clones and leaves some out. The sample yields about 100,000 clones, about 90% seen once. This clone showed up just a few times. Looked up from germline, CDR1 is SGHRS and CDR2 is YFSETQ. Germline trimming cut 4 bases from V and 7 bases from J; bases unmatched to any gene: 12. The CDR3 runs to 15 residues. Material: blood. V and J are TRBV5-1 and TRBJ2-7, with 9 bases aligning to TRBD1. The receptor's source is a woman aged 45 to 65 in good health. CDR3 nucleotide sequence: TGCGCCAGCAGCAGGACAGGGGCCCTCCCTTGGGAGCAGTACTTC. It translates to CASSRTGALPWEQYF.